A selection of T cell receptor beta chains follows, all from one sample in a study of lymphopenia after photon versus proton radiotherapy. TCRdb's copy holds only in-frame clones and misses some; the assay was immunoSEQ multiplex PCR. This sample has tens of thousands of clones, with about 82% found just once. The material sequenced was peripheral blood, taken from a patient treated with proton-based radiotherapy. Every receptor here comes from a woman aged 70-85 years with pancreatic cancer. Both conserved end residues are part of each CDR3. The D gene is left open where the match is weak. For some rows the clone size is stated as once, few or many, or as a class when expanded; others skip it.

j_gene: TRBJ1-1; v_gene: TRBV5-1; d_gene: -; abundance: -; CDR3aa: CASSSGPGTEAFF; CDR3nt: TGCGCCAGCAGCTCCGGTCCGGGCACTGAAGCTTTCTTT
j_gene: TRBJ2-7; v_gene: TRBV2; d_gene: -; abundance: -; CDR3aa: CASMSAQGGRYEQYF; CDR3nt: TGTGCCAGCATGAGTGCACAGGGTGGACGCTACGAGCAGTACTTC
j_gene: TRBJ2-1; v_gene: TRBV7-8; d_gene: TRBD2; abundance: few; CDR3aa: CASSLKGLAGATTTGNEQFF; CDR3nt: TGTGCCAGCAGCTTAAAGGGGCTAGCGGGAGCCACGACGACGGGGAATGAGCAGTTCTTC
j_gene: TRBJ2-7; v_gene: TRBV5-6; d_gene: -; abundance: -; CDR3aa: CASSLGGASSYEQYF; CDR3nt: TGTGCCAGCAGCTTGGGTGGAGCGAGTTCCTACGAGCAGTACTTC
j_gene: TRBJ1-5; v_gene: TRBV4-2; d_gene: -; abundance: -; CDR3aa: CASSQDRGARGNQPQHF; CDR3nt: TGTGCCAGCAGCCAAGACCGAGGGGCCAGAGGCAATCAGCCCCAGCATTTT
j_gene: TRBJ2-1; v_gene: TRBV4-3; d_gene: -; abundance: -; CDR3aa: CASSQDWLDYNEQFF; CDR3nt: TGCGCCAGCAGCCAAGATTGGCTTGACTACAATGAGCAGTTCTTC
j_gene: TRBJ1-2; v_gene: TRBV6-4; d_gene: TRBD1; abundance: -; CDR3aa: CASRGTGNGYTF; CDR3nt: TGTGCCAGCAGAGGGACAGGGAATGGCTACACCTTC
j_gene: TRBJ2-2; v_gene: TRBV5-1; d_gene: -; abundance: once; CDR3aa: CASSLDSLGTGELFF; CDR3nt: TGCGCCAGCAGCCTGGACTCTTTGGGCACCGGGGAGCTGTTTTTT
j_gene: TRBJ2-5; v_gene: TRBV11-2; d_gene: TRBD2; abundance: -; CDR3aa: CASSLVVREGKTQYF; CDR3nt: TGTGCCAGCAGCTTGGTGGTCAGGGAGGGAAAGACCCAGTACTTC
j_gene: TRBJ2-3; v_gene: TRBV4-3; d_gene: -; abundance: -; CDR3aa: CASSQDRYRSTDTQYF; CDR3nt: TGCGCCAGCAGCCAAGATCGGTACAGAAGCACAGATACGCAGTATTTT
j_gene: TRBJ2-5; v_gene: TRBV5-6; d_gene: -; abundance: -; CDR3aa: CASSLFGVGETQYF; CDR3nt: TGTGCCAGCAGCTTGTTTGGGGTAGGGGAGACCCAGTACTTC
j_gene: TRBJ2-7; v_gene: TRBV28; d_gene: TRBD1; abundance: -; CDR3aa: CASRGAGTGDYEQYF; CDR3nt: TGTGCCAGCAGAGGAGCCGGGACAGGGGACTACGAGCAGTACTTC
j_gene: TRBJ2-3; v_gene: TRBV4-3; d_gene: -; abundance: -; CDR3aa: CASSQEADTQYF; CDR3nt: TGCGCCAGCAGCCAAGAAGCAGATACGCAGTATTTT
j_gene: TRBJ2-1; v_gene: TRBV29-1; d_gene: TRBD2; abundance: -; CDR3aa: CSVPRGTSGTSQYNEQFF; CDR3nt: TGCAGCGTTCCAAGAGGGACTAGCGGGACCTCCCAGTACAATGAGCAGTTCTTC
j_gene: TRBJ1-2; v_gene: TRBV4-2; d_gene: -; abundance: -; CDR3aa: CASSISGARGYTF; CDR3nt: TGTGCCAGCAGCATTTCAGGGGCCCGAGGCTACACCTTC
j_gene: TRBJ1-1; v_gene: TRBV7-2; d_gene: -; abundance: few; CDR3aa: CASSLTTNTEAFF; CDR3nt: TGTGCCAGCAGCTTGACCACGAACACTGAAGCTTTCTTT
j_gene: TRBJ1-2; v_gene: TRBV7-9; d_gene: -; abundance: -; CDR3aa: CASSLAIGGLGGGYTF; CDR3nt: TGTGCCAGCAGCTTAGCGATAGGAGGGCTCGGAGGGGGCTACACCTTC
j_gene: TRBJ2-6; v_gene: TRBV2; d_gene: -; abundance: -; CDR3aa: CASSETGANVLTF; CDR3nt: TGTGCCAGCAGTGAAACTGGGGCCAACGTCCTGACTTTC
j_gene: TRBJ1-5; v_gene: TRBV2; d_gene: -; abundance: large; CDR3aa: CASSESGERQPQHF; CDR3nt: TGTGCCAGCAGTGAGTCAGGGGAACGTCAGCCCCAGCATTTT
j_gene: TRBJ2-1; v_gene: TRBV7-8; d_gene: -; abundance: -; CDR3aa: CASSLVQLASYNEQFF; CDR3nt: TGTGCCAGCAGCTTAGTTCAGCTAGCGAGTTACAATGAGCAGTTCTTC
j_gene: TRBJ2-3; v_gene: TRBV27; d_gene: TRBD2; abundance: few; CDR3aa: CASSPPGGSGSLSDTQYF; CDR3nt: TGTGCCAGCAGTCCCCCCGGGGGTAGCGGGAGCCTATCAGATACGCAGTATTTT
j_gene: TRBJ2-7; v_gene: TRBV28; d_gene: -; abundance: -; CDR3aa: CASSYDGLSYEQYF; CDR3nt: TGTGCCAGCAGTTATGACGGACTCTCCTACGAGCAGTACTTC
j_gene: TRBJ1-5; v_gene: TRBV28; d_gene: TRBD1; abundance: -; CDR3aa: CASSFSQGNNQPQHF; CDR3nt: TGTGCCAGCAGTTTTTCACAGGGGAACAATCAGCCCCAGCATTTT
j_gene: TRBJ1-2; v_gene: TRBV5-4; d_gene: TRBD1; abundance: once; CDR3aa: CASSRGQQDYGYTF; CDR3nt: TGTGCCAGCAGCCGGGGACAGCAGGACTATGGCTACACCTTC
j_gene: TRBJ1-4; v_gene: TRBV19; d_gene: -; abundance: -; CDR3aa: CASTPPFRQQTNEKLFF; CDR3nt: TGTGCCAGTACCCCCCCCTTCCGACAGCAAACTAATGAAAAACTGTTTTTT
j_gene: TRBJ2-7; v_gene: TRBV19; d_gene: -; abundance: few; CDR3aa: CASSIPSSYEQYF; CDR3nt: TGTGCCAGTAGTATTCCTAGCTCCTACGAGCAGTACTTC
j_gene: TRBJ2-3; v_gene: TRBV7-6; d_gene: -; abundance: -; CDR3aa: CASSLVALWTSTDTQYF; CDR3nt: TGTGCCAGCAGCTTAGTAGCTTTGTGGACAAGCACAGATACGCAGTATTTT
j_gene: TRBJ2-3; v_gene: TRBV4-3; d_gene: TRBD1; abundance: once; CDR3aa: CASSHETGGTDTQYF; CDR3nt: TGCGCCAGCAGCCACGAGACAGGGGGAACAGATACGCAGTATTTT
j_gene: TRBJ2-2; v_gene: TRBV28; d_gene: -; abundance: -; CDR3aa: CASETQNTGELFF; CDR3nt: TGTGCCAGCGAGACACAGAACACCGGGGAGCTGTTTTTT
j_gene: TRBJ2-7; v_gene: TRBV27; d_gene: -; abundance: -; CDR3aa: CASSLNTGGAFYEQYF; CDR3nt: TGTGCCAGCAGTTTAAACACAGGTGGGGCATTCTACGAGCAGTACTTC
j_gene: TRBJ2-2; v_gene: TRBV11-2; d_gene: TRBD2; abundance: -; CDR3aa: CASSLVASGSRGELFF; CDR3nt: TGTGCCAGCAGCTTAGTAGCTAGCGGGAGCCGGGGGGAGCTGTTTTTT
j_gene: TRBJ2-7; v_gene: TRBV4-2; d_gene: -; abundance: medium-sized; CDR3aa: CASSQGGYEQYF; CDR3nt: TGTGCCAGCAGCCAAGGAGGATACGAGCAGTACTTC
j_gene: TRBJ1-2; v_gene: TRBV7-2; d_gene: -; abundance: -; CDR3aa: CASSPGHYQNYGYTF; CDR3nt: TGTGCCAGCAGCCCCGGACACTACCAAAACTATGGCTACACCTTC
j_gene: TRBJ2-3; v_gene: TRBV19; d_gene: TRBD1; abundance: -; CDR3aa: CASSSWTGGTDTQYF; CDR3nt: TGTGCCAGTAGTTCCTGGACAGGAGGCACAGATACGCAGTATTTT
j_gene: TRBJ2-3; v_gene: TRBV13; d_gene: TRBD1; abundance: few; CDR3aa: CASSLPDRGPRDTQYF; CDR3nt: TGTGCCAGCAGCCTCCCCGACAGGGGCCCCCGAGATACGCAGTATTTT
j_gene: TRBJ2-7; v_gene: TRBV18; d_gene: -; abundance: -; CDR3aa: CASSPQQGYEQYF; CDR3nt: TGTGCCAGCTCACCTCAACAGGGCTACGAGCAGTACTTC
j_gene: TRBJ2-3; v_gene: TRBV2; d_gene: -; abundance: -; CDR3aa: CASSESVLGNTDTQYF; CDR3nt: TGTGCCAGCAGTGAAAGTGTTCTGGGGAACACAGATACGCAGTATTTT
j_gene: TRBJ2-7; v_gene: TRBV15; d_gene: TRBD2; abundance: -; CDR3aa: CATSSIGRTGSYEQYF; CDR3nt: TGTGCCACCAGCAGCATCGGGAGGACGGGCTCCTACGAGCAGTACTTC
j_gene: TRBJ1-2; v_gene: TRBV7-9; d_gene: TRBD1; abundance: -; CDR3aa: CASSETTGWNYGYTF; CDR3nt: TGTGCCAGCAGCGAGACGACAGGGTGGAACTATGGCTACACCTTC
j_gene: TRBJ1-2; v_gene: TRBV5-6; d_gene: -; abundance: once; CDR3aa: CASSFPTLTKRYTF; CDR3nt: TGTGCCAGCAGCTTTCCAACCCTGACTAAGCGCTACACCTTC
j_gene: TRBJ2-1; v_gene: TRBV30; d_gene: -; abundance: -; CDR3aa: CARDSSGGNEQFF; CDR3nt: TGTGCCCGAGACTCCTCCGGGGGCAATGAGCAGTTCTTC
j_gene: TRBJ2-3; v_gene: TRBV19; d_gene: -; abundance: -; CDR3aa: CASRTVDSSTDTQYF; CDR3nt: TGTGCCAGTAGGACCGTAGACTCTAGCACAGATACGCAGTATTTT
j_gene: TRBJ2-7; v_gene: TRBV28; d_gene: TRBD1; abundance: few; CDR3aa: CASSPTGTGRYEQYF; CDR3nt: TGTGCCAGCAGTCCCACCGGGACAGGCCGGTACGAGCAGTACTTC
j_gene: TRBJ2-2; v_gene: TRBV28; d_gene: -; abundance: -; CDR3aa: CASSWVLSANTGELFF; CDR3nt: TGTGCCAGCAGTTGGGTTCTGAGTGCGAACACCGGGGAGCTGTTTTTT
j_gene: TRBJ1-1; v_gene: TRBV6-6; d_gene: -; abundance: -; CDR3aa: CASSYLEKNTEAFF; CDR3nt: TGTGCCAGCAGTTACCTAGAGAAGAACACTGAAGCTTTCTTT
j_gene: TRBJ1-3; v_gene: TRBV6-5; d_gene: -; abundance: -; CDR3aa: CASSYGRDIGNTIYF; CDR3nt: TGTGCCAGCAGTTACGGTCGGGACATAGGAAACACCATATATTTT
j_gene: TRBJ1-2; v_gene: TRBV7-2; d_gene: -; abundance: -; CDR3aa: CASSFTGLNYGYTF; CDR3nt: TGTGCCAGCAGCTTTACAGGGCTGAACTATGGCTACACCTTC
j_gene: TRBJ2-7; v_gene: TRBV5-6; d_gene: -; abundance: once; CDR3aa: CASSPSPRASYEQYF; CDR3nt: TGTGCCAGCAGCCCTTCCCCCAGGGCTTCCTACGAGCAGTACTTC
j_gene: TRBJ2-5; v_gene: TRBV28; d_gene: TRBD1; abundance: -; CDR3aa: CASKGTLPGQGVETQYF; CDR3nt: TGTGCCAGCAAGGGGACCCTCCCGGGACAGGGGGTGGAGACCCAGTACTTC
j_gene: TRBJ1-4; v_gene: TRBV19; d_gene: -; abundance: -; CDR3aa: CASSIGREVGEKLFF; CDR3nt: TGTGCCAGTAGTATCGGTCGGGAGGTTGGTGAAAAACTGTTTTTT
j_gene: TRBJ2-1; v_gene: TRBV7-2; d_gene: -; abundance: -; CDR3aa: CASSRTTNNEQFF; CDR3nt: TGTGCCAGCAGCCGAACGACTAACAATGAGCAGTTCTTC
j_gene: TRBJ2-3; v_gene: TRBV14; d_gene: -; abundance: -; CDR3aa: CASSQRTVSTDTQYF; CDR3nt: TGTGCCAGCAGCCAGAGGACAGTTAGCACAGATACGCAGTATTTT
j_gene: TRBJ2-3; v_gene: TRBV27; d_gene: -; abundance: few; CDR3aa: CASWGDTQYF; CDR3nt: TGTGCCAGCTGGGGAGATACGCAGTATTTT